What follows is one T cell receptor (beta chain) and its context. The antigen is undetermined. These data are taken from a study of Graves' ophthalmopathy and Graves' hyperthyroidism. Study results and caveats: For predicting ophthalmopathy progression, the model had about 66% sensitivity and 72.22% specificity.

Scientists amplified the TCR beta CDR3 regions from RNA transcripts. The workflow started with a first-round RT-PCR run with HTBI primers and then moved on to a second-round multiplex PCR. TCRdb re-called the multiplex PCR reads through MiXCR, storing one row per CDR3 protein. The data show about 1.1 million distinct CDR3 sequences, with 35% to 40% seen just once and approximately 10% held by the top ten. The CDR3 length is 16 residues. The V gene end was trimmed by 2 bases and the J gene end by 0 bases; junction bases not matched to a gene: 4. Germline lookup yields CDR1 SGHRS and CDR2 YFSETQ. The sequenced sample consisted of peripheral blood or thyroid tissue (not recorded which). This TCR was recovered from an adult man with Graves' hyperthyroidism. V is TRBV5-1 and J is TRBJ2-7; the match to TRBD1 covers 11 bases. Here the CDR3 reads CASSFGTGGPSYEQYF. The CDR3 coding sequence is TGCGCCAGCAGCTTTGGGACAGGGGGGCCCTCCTACGAGCAGTACTTC.